The 22 T cell receptor beta chains below all came from one sample that was sequenced in a study of T cells expressing NK-cell markers. TCRdb reprocessed the 5' RACE reads and reports one entry per CDR3 protein, with no DNA. The ten top clones account for 3.5% to 5%, within a sample of over 250,000 distinct CDR3 sequences. The specimen was blood T cells: a sorted CD56 or NKG2C T cell subset, CD4+ or CD8+ T cells, or bulk PBMC T cells (not recorded which). The receptors originated from a woman aged 18-70 years in good health.

The CDR3 spells CASSHRSLTPPGNTIYF. V usage is TRBV7-8 and J usage is TRBJ1-3; without DNA, the TCRdb call of TRBD1 cannot be checked. The CDR3 has 17 amino acids. Germline loops: CDR1 SGHVS, CDR2 FQNEAQ.

The J gene is TRBJ2-1, the V gene TRBV20-1; TCRdb indicates TRBD2, and absent DNA this call remains unverified. Germline V gene sequence: CDR1 DFQATT, CDR2 SNEGSKA (reference sequence). The CDR3 totals 18 residues. CDR3 sequence: CSASTSGIKKSSYNEQFF.

The V and J genes are TRBV20-1 and TRBJ2-2; there is no DNA to check the TCRdb D call of TRBD1. CDR1 is DFQATT and CDR2 is SNEGSKA in the germline V gene (reference sequence). There are 11 residues in the CDR3. This chain's CDR3 is CSARSQGRLFF.

This chain joins TRBV7-3 and TRBJ2-3. Germline V gene lookup returns CDR1 SGHTA and CDR2 FQGTGA. The CDR3 runs 15 residues. The CDR3 loop is CASSISSSSTDTQYF. Combining the CDR3 with reference TRBV7-3 and TRBJ2-3 gives the whole variable domain GAGVSQTPSNKVTEKGKYVELRCDPISGHTALYWYRQSLGQGPEFLIYFQGTGAADDSGLPNDRFFAVRPEGSVSTLKIQRTERGDSAVYLCASSISSSSTDTQYFGPGTRLTVL.

CDR3 protein: CSVAATNEKLFF. This chain links TRBV29-1 with TRBJ1-4. The CDR3 consists of 12 residues. Germline loops: CDR1 SQVTM, CDR2 ANQGSEA.

The chain joins TRBV4-2 to TRBJ1-4; the D gene TCRdb calls, TRBD1, cannot be checked with no DNA. Germline CDR1 reads LGHNA; CDR2 reads YNFKEQ. This CDR3 region has 16 residues. CDR3 region: CASSQGGGASNEKLFF.

The V and J genes are TRBV9 and TRBJ1-2; the D call of TRBD1 rests on TCRdb alone, since no DNA is present to check it. Germline V gene data show CDR1 as SGDLS and CDR2 as YYNGEE. This CDR3 is built from 12 residues. CDR3: CASSVEGQSYTF.

The rearrangement links TRBV6-5 to TRBJ2-5; the D call from TCRdb, TRBD2, cannot be confirmed without DNA. The germline CDR1 and CDR2 sequences are MNHEY and SVGAGI. CDR3 length: 15 amino acids. The CDR3 sequence is CASSYGLAGQETQYF.

The chain couples TRBV27 to TRBJ1-1; TCRdb proposes TRBD1, but this gene call is untestable without DNA. In germline, CDR1 is MNHEY, CDR2 SMNVEV (reference sequence). The CDR3 has 16 residues. CDR3 amino acids: CASSWGRGRGDYEAFF.

This chain connects TRBV6-2 or TRBV6-3 to TRBJ2-7; the D call of TRBD1 rests on TCRdb alone, since no DNA is present to check it. CDR3 size: 13 residues. In germline, CDR1 is MNHEY, CDR2 SVGEGT. This CDR3 reads CASRPGQLYEQYF.

The rearrangement joins TRBV20-1 to TRBJ1-5; there is no DNA to check the TCRdb D call of TRBD1. CDR1 is DFQATT, CDR2 SNEGSKA, per germline (reference sequence). This CDR3 has 14 amino acids. The CDR3 sequence is CSASTGDSNQPQHF.

The V call is TRBV7-9, the J call TRBJ1-1. CDR3 size: 11 residues. The germline gives CDR1 SEHNR, CDR2 FQNEAQ (reference sequence). The chain's CDR3 is CASSLAGSAFF.

The chain recombines TRBV5-1 with TRBJ2-3; TCRdb proposes TRBD2, but this gene call is untestable without DNA. Germline V gives CDR1 SGHRS, CDR2 YFSETQ. The CDR3 is made up of 17 amino acids. The CDR3 here is CASSWGTSRRGTDTQYF.

This sequence joins TRBV6-1 and TRBJ2-3; without DNA, the TCRdb call of TRBD2 cannot be checked. The V gene's germline CDR1 is MNHNS and CDR2 SASEGT. CDR3 length equals 14 residues. CDR3 region: CASNRAPSTDTQYF.

The V and J genes are TRBV28 and TRBJ1-2; TCRdb lists TRBD1, though no DNA is available to test this call. Germline V gene lookup returns CDR1 MDHEN and CDR2 SYDVKM. The CDR3 loop spans 13 amino acids. The CDR3 spells CASTQSRGYGYTF.

The chain has TRBV6-5 and TRBJ1-6; TCRdb indicates TRBD1, and absent DNA this call remains unverified. This CDR3 has 19 amino acids. Germline CDR1 reads MNHEY; CDR2 reads SVGAGI. CDR3 amino acids: CASSFLRTGGDSYNSPLHF.

This chain joins TRBV12-3 or TRBV12-4 and TRBJ1-1. The CDR3 has 13 residues. The CDR3 region is CASNRGGNTEAFF.

The chain joins TRBV28 to TRBJ2-6. Germline CDR1 reads MDHEN; CDR2 reads SYDVKM. The CDR3 contains 14 residues. The CDR3 reads CASSRSSGANVLTF.

The V and J genes are TRBV7-2 and TRBJ1-1; no DNA is available, so the TRBD1 call from TCRdb remains unchecked. Germline V gene data show CDR1 as SGHTA and CDR2 as FQGNSA. The CDR3 runs to 14 residues. Here the CDR3 reads CASSYRQGGTEAFF.

The chain carries TRBV7-2 and TRBJ1-6; TCRdb calls TRBD1, which cannot be checked without DNA. This CDR3 is built from 14 residues. Germline assignment: CDR1 SGHTA and CDR2 FQGNSA. This CDR3 reads CASTPGQYNSPLHF.

The gene calls are TRBV9 and TRBJ2-5; TCRdb proposes TRBD1, but this gene call is untestable without DNA. Germline V CDR1 and CDR2: SGDLS, YYNGEE. This CDR3 contains 14 residues. CDR3 sequence: CASSVVAGSETQYF.

V gene TRBV20-1 combines with J gene TRBJ2-3; without DNA, the TCRdb call of TRBD2 cannot be checked. The CDR3 totals 15 residues. CDR1 and CDR2 from the germline V gene are DFQATT and SNEGSKA (reference sequence). CDR3 in amino acids: CSASLTSGGSDTQYF.